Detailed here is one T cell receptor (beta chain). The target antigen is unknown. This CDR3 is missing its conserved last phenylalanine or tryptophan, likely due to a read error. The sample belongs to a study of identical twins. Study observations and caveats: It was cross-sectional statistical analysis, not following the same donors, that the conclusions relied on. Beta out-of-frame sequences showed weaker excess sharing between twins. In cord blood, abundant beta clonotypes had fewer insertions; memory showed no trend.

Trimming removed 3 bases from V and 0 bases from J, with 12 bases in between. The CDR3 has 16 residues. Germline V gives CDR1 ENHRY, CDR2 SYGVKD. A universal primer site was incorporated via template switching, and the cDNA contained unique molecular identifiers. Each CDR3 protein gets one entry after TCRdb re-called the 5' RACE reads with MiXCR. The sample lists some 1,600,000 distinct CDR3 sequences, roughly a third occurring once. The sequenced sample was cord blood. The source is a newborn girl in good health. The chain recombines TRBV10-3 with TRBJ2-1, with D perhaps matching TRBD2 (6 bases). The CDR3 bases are TGTGCCATCAGTGATGTAGCGGAGAGCTCCTACAATGAGCAGTTCTTA. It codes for CAISDVAESSYNEQFL.